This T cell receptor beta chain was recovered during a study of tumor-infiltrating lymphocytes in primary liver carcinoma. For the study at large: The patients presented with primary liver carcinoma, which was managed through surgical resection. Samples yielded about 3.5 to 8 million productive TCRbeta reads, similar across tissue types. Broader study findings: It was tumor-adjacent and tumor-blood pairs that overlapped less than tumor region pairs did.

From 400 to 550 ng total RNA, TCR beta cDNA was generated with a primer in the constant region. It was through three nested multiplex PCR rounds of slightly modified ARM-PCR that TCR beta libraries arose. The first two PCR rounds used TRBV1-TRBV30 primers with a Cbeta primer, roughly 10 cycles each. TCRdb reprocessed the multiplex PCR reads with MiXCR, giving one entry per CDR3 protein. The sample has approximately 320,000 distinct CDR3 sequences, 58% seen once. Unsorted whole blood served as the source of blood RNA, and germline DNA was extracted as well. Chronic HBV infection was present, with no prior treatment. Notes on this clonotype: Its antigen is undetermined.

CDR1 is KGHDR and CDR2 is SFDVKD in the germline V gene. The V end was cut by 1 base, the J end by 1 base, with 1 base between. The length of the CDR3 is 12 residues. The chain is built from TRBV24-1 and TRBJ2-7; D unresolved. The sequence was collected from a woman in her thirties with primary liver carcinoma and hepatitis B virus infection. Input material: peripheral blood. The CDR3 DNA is TGTGCCACCAGTGATTTATCCTACGAGCAGTACTTC. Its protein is CATSDLSYEQYF.